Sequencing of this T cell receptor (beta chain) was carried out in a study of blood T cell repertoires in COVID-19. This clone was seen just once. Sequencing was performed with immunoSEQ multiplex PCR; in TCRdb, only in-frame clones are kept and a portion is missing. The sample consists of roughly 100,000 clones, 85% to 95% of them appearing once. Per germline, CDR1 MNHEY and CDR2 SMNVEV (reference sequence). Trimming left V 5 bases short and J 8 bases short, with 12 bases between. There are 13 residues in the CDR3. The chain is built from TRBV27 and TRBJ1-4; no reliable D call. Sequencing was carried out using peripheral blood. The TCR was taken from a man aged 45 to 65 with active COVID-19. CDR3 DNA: TGTGCCAGCAGTGTCGACCTCGGGGAAAAACTGTTTTTT. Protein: CASSVDLGEKLFF.